One sample yielded the 8 T cell receptor beta chains listed below, sequenced in a study of blood T cell repertoires in COVID-19 (TCRdb year 2020). Library creation used the immunoSEQ multiplex PCR assay. TCRdb holds this immuneACCESS table with in-frame rearrangements only. Some clones are missing; in checked studies, unresolved V genes explain under half, and the rest has no known cause. For this sample there are 95,000 to 150,000 clones; 70% to 90% appear just once. 1.5% of the sample is taken by the ten largest. Input material: peripheral blood. The receptors were gathered from a human donor in a cohort sampled during active COVID-19.

This clone appeared once. The chain uses TRBV6-4 and TRBJ2-4, with D maybe TRBD2 (7 bases). Trimming removed 4 bases at V and 14 bases at J, with 18 bases between. CDR1 and CDR2 from the germline V gene are MRHNA and SNTAGT. This CDR3 has 13 amino acids. Here the CDR3 reads CASSGVYGGPKYF. CDR3 DNA sequence: TGTGCCAGCAGTGGTGTATACGGGGGGCCCAAGTACTTC.

The chain links TRBV18 to TRBJ1-4, with D unresolved. There are 14 residues in the CDR3. Germline V CDR1 and CDR2: KGHSH, LQKENI. Trimming left V 0 bases short and J 8 bases short, with 10 bases between. The CDR3 reads CASSPPAGGEKLFF. In DNA form, the CDR3 reads TGTGCCAGCTCACCACCGGCAGGAGGGGAAAAACTGTTTTTT.

CDR3 residues: CASSLPGGSYEQYF. The CDR3 bases are TGTGCCAGCAGCTTACCAGGGGGCTCCTACGAGCAGTACTTC. The chain recombines TRBV13 with TRBJ2-7; 7 bases line up with TRBD1. The ends lost 2 bases at V and 0 bases at J; junction bases unmatched: 1. Germline V CDR1 and CDR2: PRHDT, FYEKMQ (reference sequence). This CDR3 comprises 14 residues.

The chain has TRBV18 and TRBJ1-1, with no clear D. The length of the CDR3 is 16 residues. Trimming cost V 1 base and J 0 bases, with 12 bases left between them. Per the germline V gene, CDR1 is KGHSH and CDR2 is LQKENI. This CDR3 reads CASSPRGGLMNTEAFF. The CDR3 DNA reads as TGTGCCAGCTCACCACGGGGAGGCCTGATGAACACTGAAGCTTTCTTT. The full variable domain, its missing parts supplied by reference TRBV18 and TRBJ1-1, is NAGVMQNPRHLVRRRGQEARLRCSPMKGHSHVYWYRQLPEEGLKFMVYLQKENIIDESGMPKERFSAEFPKEGPSILRIQQVVRGDSAAYFCASSPRGGLMNTEAFFGQGTRLTVV.

V is TRBV5-8 and J is TRBJ1-6; tentative D call: TRBD1 (5 bases). CDR1 and CDR2 (germline): SGHTS, YDEGEE. The V end lost 5 bases, the J end lost 0 bases, and 15 bases lay between the germline ends. This CDR3 is 17 amino acids long. The CDR3 spells CASRRDQGGSYNSPLHF. The CDR3 coding sequence is TGTGCCAGCAGGCGTGATCAGGGTGGCTCCTATAATTCACCCCTCCACTTT. The whole variable domain, remainder taken from reference TRBV5-8 and TRBJ1-6, is EAGVTQSPTHLIKTRGQQATLRCSPISGHTSVYWYQQALGLGLQFLLWYDEGEERNRGNFPPRFSGRQFPNYSSELNVNALELEDSALYLCASRRDQGGSYNSPLHFGNGTRLTVT.

The rearrangement joins TRBV27 to TRBJ2-4, with 8 bases that match TRBD2. The CDR3 runs to 16 residues. Trimming cost V 5 bases and J 0 bases; bases outside gene matches: 6. Germline V gene data show CDR1 as MNHEY and CDR2 as SMNVEV (reference sequence). The CDR3 region has the DNA TGTGCCAGCAGTCCCATAGCGGGGATAGCCAAAAACATTCAGTACTTC. Residues: CASSPIAGIAKNIQYF.

J is TRBJ2-7 and V is TRBV5-1, with 11 bases identical to TRBD1. Germline values: CDR1 SGHRS, CDR2 YFSETQ. After removal of 5 bases from V and 6 bases from J, the junction contained 10 bases not matched to a gene. The CDR3 is 15 residues long. Written as DNA, the CDR3 is TGCGCCAGCAGTCAACTTCGGGACAGGGGGGCCGAGCAGTACTTC. This codes for CASSQLRDRGAEQYF. The complete variable domain, with remaining parts taken from reference TRBV5-1 and TRBJ2-7, reads KAGVTQTPRYLIKTRGQQVTLSCSPISGHRSVSWYQQTPGQGLQFLFEYFSETQRNKGNFPGRFSGRQFSNSRSEMNVSTLELGDSALYLCASSQLRDRGAEQYFGPGTRLTVT.

The V call is TRBV11-2, the J call TRBJ1-1; no firm D call. CDR1 SGHAT and CDR2 FQNNGV come from the germline V gene. The germline V and J ends were trimmed by 0 bases and 10 bases, with 12 bases remaining between them. The CDR3 is 13 amino acids. The CDR3 DNA sequence: TGTGCCAGCAGCTTAGATCTCCGGGTCGGAGCTTTCTTT. It yields the protein CASSLDLRVGAFF.